Shown below are 23 T cell receptor beta chains from a single sample sequenced in a study of tumor-infiltrating lymphocytes in primary liver carcinoma. Priming with a constant-region primer yielded TCR beta cDNA from 400 to 550 ng total RNA. Libraries for TCR beta were built through three nested multiplex PCR rounds, which together made up a slightly modified ARM-PCR procedure. A C-beta reverse primer and TRBV1-TRBV30 forward primers served in each of the first two PCR rounds, at about 10 cycles apiece. A single record per CDR3 protein comes from TCRdb applying MiXCR to the multiplex PCR reads. Here the sample spans fewer than 400,000 distinct CDR3 sequences, approximately 65% being singletons. It was unsorted whole blood that yielded blood RNA, and germline DNA was also extracted. The sequencing sample was made of peripheral blood. The receptors were gathered from a middle-aged man with primary liver carcinoma and hepatitis B virus infection.

This clonotype was recorded at least ten times. The CDR3 DNA sequence: TGTGCCAGCAGTTTAAGGCTAGCGGGAGGGTACAATGAGCAGTTCTTC. Translation gives CASSLRLAGGYNEQFF. The chain is built from TRBV12-3 or TRBV12-4 and TRBJ2-1; 12 nucleotides match TRBD2. The ends lost 2 bases at V and 4 bases at J; junction bases unmatched: 3. The CDR3 loop spans 16 amino acids.

Regarding this clonotype: A much bigger clone sits one base away, suggesting this may be a read error. The J gene is TRBJ1-1, the V gene TRBV29-1; TRBD1 matches 7 bases. The CDR3 covers 14 residues. V trimming: 4 bases; J trimming: 4 bases; junction bases outside the gene matches: 9. Germline V lookup: CDR1 SQVTM, CDR2 ANQGSEA. The CDR3 spells CSVAMTGFITEAFF. The CDR3 DNA reads TGCAGCGTTGCAATGACAGGGTTTATCACTGAAGCTTTCTTT.

A remark on this clonotype: Relative to the germline gene, one junction end is altered; a read error may explain this. The CDR3 region is CSVESHFGTDTQYF. The CDR3 nucleotides read TGCAGCGTTGAAAGCCACTTTGGCACAGATACGCAATATTTT. V usage is TRBV29-1 and J usage is TRBJ2-3, with D hard to call. CDR1 is SQVTM, CDR2 ANQGSEA, per germline. The length of the CDR3 is 14 residues.

The J gene is TRBJ2-1, the V gene TRBV28, with 13 bases aligning to TRBD2. This CDR3 is 17 amino acids long. Trimming took 5 bases from V and 8 from J; bases not matched to a gene: 12. Germline V gene data show CDR1 as MDHEN and CDR2 as SYDVKM. The CDR3 sequence: CASSPITLAGGPDEQFF. The CDR3 nucleotides are TGTGCCAGCAGTCCTATCACACTAGCGGGAGGGCCGGATGAGCAGTTCTTC. Full variable domain (missing parts from reference TRBV28 and TRBJ2-1): DVKVTQSSRYLVKRTGEKVFLECVQDMDHENMFWYRQDPGLGLRLIYFSYDVKMKEKGDIPEGYSVSREKKERFSLILESASTNQTSMYLCASSPITLAGGPDEQFFGPGTRLTVL.

This clonotype was seen more than once but under ten times. This rearrangement joins TRBV5-1 to TRBJ1-1; no reliable D call. Trimming stripped 0 bases from V and 7 bases from J, with 13 bases between. The CDR3 contains 14 residues. Germline V gene lookup returns CDR1 SGHRS and CDR2 YFSETQ. The CDR3 sequence is CASSLGLSGNEAFF. As DNA, the CDR3 is TGCGCCAGCAGCTTGGGCCTCTCGGGAAATGAAGCTTTCTTT.

A remark on this clonotype: Germline is not matched at one junction end, which may reflect a read error. The V call is TRBV5-1, the J call TRBJ2-2, with 7 bases matching TRBD1. The CDR3 is made up of 16 amino acids. Germline V gene sequence: CDR1 SGHRS, CDR2 YFSETQ. The CDR3 coding sequence is TGCACCAGCAGTTCTCCGACAGGGATCGCCACCGGCGAGCTGTTTTTT. It is translated as CTSSSPTGIATGELFF.

On this clonotype itself: This may be a read error, as it is one base from a much larger clone. The CDR3 coding sequence is TGTACCGCGGGGGGGGACGACTACGAGCAGTACTTC. Amino acid sequence: CTAGGDDYEQYF. The rearrangement joins TRBV12-3 or TRBV12-4 to TRBJ2-7; 9 nucleotides line up with TRBD2. This CDR3 spans 12 amino acids.

A remark on this clonotype: A much larger clone differs by one base, so this may be a read error. Here the CDR3 omits its conserved ending phenylalanine or tryptophan, so a read error is the likely source. The genes are TRBV10-3 and TRBJ1-4; D unclear. The CDR3 totals 12 residues. V shed 10 bases and J shed 7 bases, with 13 bases lying between them. CDR1 and CDR2 (germline): ENHRY, SYGVKD. CDR3 nucleotide sequence: TGTGCCACCGCATCCCCGGGTGAAAAACTGTTTTCT. Its protein is CATASPGEKLFS.

About this clonotype: A much more abundant neighbour one base away suggests this may be a read error. J is TRBJ2-2 and V is TRBV10-3; D is ambiguous. The ends were cut back, 3 bases at V and 10 bases at J, with 6 bases in the middle. The germline gives CDR1 ENHRY, CDR2 SYGVKD. The CDR3 has 11 residues. This CDR3 is CAISELEELFF. DNA of the CDR3: TGTGCCATCAGTGAACTCGAGGAGCTGTTTTTT.

With regard to this clonotype: A much larger clone is a single base away; this may be a read error. V is TRBV6-6 and J is TRBJ1-5, with D tentatively TRBD1 (5 bases). The CDR3 runs to 16 residues. Germline loops: CDR1 MNHNY, CDR2 SVGAGI (reference sequence). CDR3 sequence reads: CVSSYSQGRADQPQHF. In DNA, the CDR3 is TGTGTCAGCAGTTACTCTCAGGGACGGGCCGATCAGCCCCAGCATTTT.

Comment on this clonotype: One end of the junction is discordant with germline, which a read error may explain. The J gene is TRBJ2-4, the V gene TRBV7-8, with D uncertain. Germline V gene sequence: CDR1 SGHVS, CDR2 FQNEAQ. This CDR3 region has 14 residues. The CDR3 protein is CASSSDAVKNIQYF. The CDR3 bases are TGTGCCAGCAGCTCGGATGCGGTCAAAAATATTCAGTACTTC. Using reference TRBV7-8 and TRBJ2-4 for the parts outside the CDR3, the full variable domain is GAGVSQSPRYKVAKRGQDVALRCDPISGHVSLFWYQQALGQGPEFLTYFQNEAQLDKSGLPSDRFFAERPEGSVSTLKIQRTQQEDSAVYLCASSSDAVKNIQYFGAGTRLSVL.

This clonotype was counted at least ten times. The V gene is TRBV4-3, the J gene TRBJ1-1; D perhaps matches TRBD1 (5 bases). Per the germline V gene, CDR1 is LGHNA and CDR2 is YSLEER. Trimming cost V 1 base and J 1 base, with 13 bases left between them. The CDR3 totals 16 residues. The CDR3 here is CASSQGRAGQNTEAFF. As DNA, the CDR3 is TGCGCCAGCAGCCAAGGGCGGGCAGGGCAGAACACTGAAGCTTTCTTT.

The V and J genes are TRBV5-1 and TRBJ2-7; 13 positions agree with TRBD2. This CDR3 has 15 amino acids. Per germline, CDR1 SGHRS and CDR2 YFSETQ. The trim removed 5 bases at V and 2 bases at J, leaving 4 bases unmatched. CDR3 region: CASRTGLAGTYEQYF. The CDR3 DNA is TGCGCCAGCAGAACGGGACTAGCGGGAACCTACGAGCAGTACTTC.

Turning to this clonotype: The germline gene is not matched at one end of the junction; a read error may be the cause. J is TRBJ2-7 and V is TRBV5-1; 8 bases are a match to TRBD1. CDR1 and CDR2 from the germline V gene are SGHRS and YFSETQ. The CDR3 runs 12 residues. The CDR3 here is CASGFAGTGQYF. The CDR3 nucleotides read TGCGCCAGCGGCTTTGCCGGGACAGGGCAGTACTTC.

With respect to this clonotype: The CDR3 end shows no conserved phenylalanine or tryptophan, and so a read error is likely. The rearrangement uses TRBV11-1 and TRBJ1-6, with 8 positions matching TRBD1. J was trimmed by 16 bases and V by 5 bases; bases with no gene match: 13. Germline V lookup: CDR1 SGHAT, CDR2 FQDESV (reference sequence). This CDR3 comprises 14 residues. This chain's CDR3 is CASSPGQGFGPLHS. The CDR3 region has the DNA TGTGCCAGCAGCCCCGGACAGGGATTTGGACCTCTCCACTCT.

Points on this clonotype: A read error may explain this, as a much larger clone is one base away. V and J are TRBV6-1 and TRBJ2-1; D gene unclear. Germline V gene lookup returns CDR1 MNHNS and CDR2 SASEGT. The CDR3 covers 14 residues. This chain's CDR3 is CAGSRVSSYNEQFF. As DNA, the CDR3 is TGTGCCGGCAGTCGGGTTAGCTCCTACAATGAGCAGTTCTTC.

About this clonotype itself: A much larger clone is a single base away; this may be a read error. The CDR3 carries no conserved terminal phenylalanine or tryptophan, so it likely arises from a read error. The chain's CDR3 is CASSLANTGELFL. CDR3 bases: TGTGCCAGCAGCTTAGCAAACACCGGGGAGCTGTTTTTG. The chain is built from TRBV5-6 and TRBJ2-2; D remains unclear. Germline V CDR1 and CDR2: SGHDT, YYEEEE. Trimming removed 2 bases at V and 2 bases at J, with 4 bases between. This CDR3 spans 13 amino acids.

This rearrangement joins TRBV7-8 to TRBJ2-3, with D perhaps given as TRBD1 or TRBD2 (5 bases each). CDR3 length equals 16 residues. V lost 3 bases and J lost 2, with 15 bases in between. Germline V gene lookup returns CDR1 SGHVS and CDR2 FQNEAQ. The CDR3 sequence is CASSLSGASFTDTQYF. The CDR3 DNA reads TGTGCCAGCAGCTTGTCCGGGGCTAGTTTCACAGATACGCAGTATTTT.

With regard to this clonotype: A read error may account for a junction end that differs from germline. This chain connects TRBV30 to TRBJ2-2; a weak D match, TRBD2 (5 bases). CDR1 is GTSNPN, CDR2 SVGIG, per germline (reference sequence). This CDR3 region has 14 residues. CDR3 region: CAWSLNSYTGELVF. CDR3 sequence (DNA): TGTGCCTGGAGTCTAAACTCTTACACCGGGGAGCTGGTTTTT.

On this clonotype itself: With a much larger clone just one base away, this may be a read error. The J gene is TRBJ2-5, the V gene TRBV12-3 or TRBV12-4; 8 bases are a match to TRBD2. The CDR3 length is 13 residues. Here the CDR3 reads CTSSLSGTETQYF. Written as DNA, the CDR3 is TGTACCAGCAGTCTTAGCGGGACGGAGACCCAGTACTTC.

About this clonotype itself: At one boundary the junction diverges from the germline segment, which might be a read error. V usage is TRBV25-1 and J usage is TRBJ2-6; TRBD1 is a possible D gene (5 bases). This CDR3 comprises 17 residues. Germline values: CDR1 MGHDK, CDR2 SYGVNS. The chain's CDR3 is CASSELVSPSGANVLTF. CDR3 nucleotides: TGTGCCAGCAGTGAATTGGTCTCGCCCTCTGGGGCCAACGTCTTGACTTTC. The full variable domain, rest sourced from reference TRBV25-1 and TRBJ2-6, is EADIYQTPRYLVIGTGKKITLECSQTMGHDKMYWYQQDPGMELHLIHYSYGVNSTEKGDLSSESTVSRIRTEHFPLTLESARPSHTSQYLCASSELVSPSGANVLTFGAGSRLTVL.

The CDR3 loop is CASDTPNTGELFF. CDR3 nucleotide sequence: TGTGCCAGTGATACCCCGAACACCGGGGAGCTGTTTTTT. The chain combines TRBV6-1 with TRBJ2-2; D gene ambiguous. Germline-derived CDR1 and CDR2 are MNHNS and SASEGT. This CDR3 has 13 amino acids. V lost 9 bases and J lost 0, with 8 bases in between.

This clonotype was recorded only once. The chain links TRBV12-5 to TRBJ2-3; 16 nucleotides match TRBD2. Germline CDR1 and CDR2: LGHNT and FRNRAP. The CDR3 contains 16 residues. J lost 6 bases, V lost 6 bases, and 6 bases had no gene match. The CDR3 DNA sequence: TGTGCTAGTGGCGCGGGACTAGCGGGAGGGCATGATACGCAGTATTTT. Its protein is CASGAGLAGGHDTQYF.